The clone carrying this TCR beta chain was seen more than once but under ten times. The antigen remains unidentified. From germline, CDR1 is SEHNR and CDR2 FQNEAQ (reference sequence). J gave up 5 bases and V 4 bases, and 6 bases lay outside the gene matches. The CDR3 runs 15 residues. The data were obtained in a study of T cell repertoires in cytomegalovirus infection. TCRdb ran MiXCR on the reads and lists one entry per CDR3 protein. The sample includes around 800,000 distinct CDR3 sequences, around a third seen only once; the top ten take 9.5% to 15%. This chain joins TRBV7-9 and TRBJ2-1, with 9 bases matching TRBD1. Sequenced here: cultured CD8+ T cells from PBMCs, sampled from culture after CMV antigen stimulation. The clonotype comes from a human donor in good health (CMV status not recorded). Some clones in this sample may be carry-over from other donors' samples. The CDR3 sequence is CASSSGQGIDNEQFF. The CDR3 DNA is TGTGCCAGCAGCTCGGGACAGGGCATCGACAATGAGCAGTTCTTC.